This entry is about one T cell receptor beta chain. Additional DNA sequences in this sample encode the identical CDR3. The data were obtained in a study of blood T cell repertoires in COVID-19. Study in general: The United States, Italy and Spain supplied acute and convalescent COVID-19 samples. The analysed material was cDNA or gDNA that came from T cells, B-cell-depleted T cells, or PBMCs.

Only in-frame clones appear in the TCRdb table, and some are missing; sequencing was by immunoSEQ multiplex PCR. The sample consists of about 190,000 clones, around three quarters of them appearing once. Looked up from germline, CDR1 is MGHRA and CDR2 is YSYEKL. The germline V and J ends were trimmed by 1 base and 0 bases, with 6 bases remaining between them. The CDR3 runs to 14 residues. Living in 24 US areas, the participants were between about 18 and 90 years of age. The sequenced sample consisted of PBMCs or T cells enriched from blood (not recorded which). The origin of this receptor is a woman between 50 and 59 years old with acute COVID-19. The V gene is TRBV4-1, the J gene TRBJ1-1; D gene uncertain. The CDR3 DNA follows: TGCGCCAGCAGCCAAGGACTGTTGAACACTGAAGCTTTCTTT. This gives the protein CASSQGLLNTEAFF.